In its sample, the clone carrying this T cell receptor (beta chain) was seen a few times. The antigen is unknown. Germline CDR1 LGHNA, CDR2 YNFKEQ. This CDR3 comprises 15 residues. The data stem from a study of blood T cells in healthy people across ages. Study outcomes and limitations: Strong correlation was found linking TCR beta diversity to naive T cell percentage.

A sample-barcoded 5' primer and a J-beta primer mix were used in a second PCR of about 6 to 11 cycles. TCRdb re-called the 5' RACE reads through MiXCR, storing one row per CDR3 protein. The sample records some 1,000,000 distinct CDR3 sequences, approximately 25% being singletons. These same records also appear under a second study, on T cells of mothers and their children.

The chain carries TRBV4-2 and TRBJ2-1; D unclear. The J call may be wrong; the DNA end is better matched by TRBJ2-7. The clonotype was recovered from a girl aged 2-10 years in good health. Sequencing was carried out using blood. The CDR3 DNA reads TGTGCCAGCAGCCCTTTGGTTGAGTCCGCCTACGAGCAGTACTTC. Residues: CASSPLVESAYEQYF.